One and the same sample provided the 17 T cell receptor beta chains below, sequenced in a study of blood T cell repertoires in COVID-19. Sequenced by immunoSEQ multiplex PCR; TCRdb stores in-frame clones only, minus some. The sample contains 90,000 to 130,000 clones, around 90% of which appear only once. Input material: peripheral blood. Receptor source: a human donor in a cohort sampled during active COVID-19.

The V and J genes are TRBV18 and TRBJ1-1, with TRBD1 matching over 8 bases. The CDR3 sequence is 15 residues long. Germline trimming cut 1 base from V and 1 base from J; bases unmatched to any gene: 2. Germline V lookup: CDR1 KGHSH, CDR2 LQKENI. For the CDR3, the DNA is TGTGCCAGCTCACCACGGACAGGGCAGAACACTGAAGCTTTCTTT. Protein product: CASSPRTGQNTEAFF.

The chain uses TRBV5-1 and TRBJ1-1; no reliable D call. Trimming took 4 bases from V and 5 from J, leaving 18 bases between them. Germline lookup yields CDR1 SGHRS and CDR2 YFSETQ. The CDR3 totals 15 residues. The CDR3 is CASSLTLNGLTEAFF. The CDR3 DNA follows: TGCGCCAGCAGCCTAACCCTCAACGGACTTACTGAAGCTTTCTTT.

The V gene is TRBV11-2, the J gene TRBJ1-1, with D maybe TRBD1 (5 bases). Germline V gene lookup returns CDR1 SGHAT and CDR2 FQNNGV. The ends were cut back, 2 bases at V and 1 base at J, with 5 bases in the middle. There are 13 residues in the CDR3. CDR3 coding DNA: TGTGCCAGCAGCTTACAGGGGAACACTGAAGCTTTCTTT. This sequence encodes CASSLQGNTEAFF.

This clone came up a few times. The chain links TRBV2 to TRBJ1-1; tentatively, D is TRBD1 (5 bases). Trimming cost V 7 bases and J 2 bases, with 11 bases left between them. The germline V gene encodes CDR1 SNHLY and CDR2 FYNNEI. The CDR3 contains 13 residues. The CDR3 DNA sequence: TGTGCCAGCAACAGACAGCTAAACACTGAAGCTTTCTTT. It yields the protein CASNRQLNTEAFF. The full variable domain, its missing parts supplied by reference TRBV2 and TRBJ1-1, is EPEVTQTPSHQVTQMGQEVILRCVPISNHLYFYWYRQILGQKVEFLVSFYNNEISEKSEIFDDQFSVERPDGSNFTLKIRSTKLEDSAMYFCASNRQLNTEAFFGQGTRLTVV.

This sequence joins TRBV4-1 and TRBJ1-2; D might be TRBD1 (5 bases). Between the trimmed V and J ends, which lost 0 bases and 0 bases, there was a span of 5 bases. Germline V gene lookup returns CDR1 MGHRA and CDR2 YSYEKL. The CDR3 sequence is 14 residues long. CDR3 nucleotides: TGCGCCAGCAGCCAAGAGACAGCTAACTATGGCTACACCTTC. Protein product: CASSQETANYGYTF.

The chain carries TRBV11-1 and TRBJ2-7, with D possibly TRBD1 on 6 matching bases. The V gene lost 5 bases and the J gene lost 2 bases, with 13 bases spanning the gap. This CDR3 is 14 amino acids long. The germline V gene has CDR1 SGHAT and CDR2 FQDESV (reference sequence). The CDR3 bases are TGTGCCAGCAGCGGTAGGACAGCTACCTACGAGCAGTACTTC. Protein sequence: CASSGRTATYEQYF.

The chain employs TRBV6-2 or TRBV6-3 and TRBJ2-1, with a weak D call TRBD2 (5 bases). The V end was cut by 7 bases, the J end by 3 bases, with 13 bases between. This CDR3 has 14 residues. In germline, CDR1 is MNHEY, CDR2 SVGEGT. Here the CDR3 DNA reads TGTGCCAGCAACCCGGACGGGGACTACAATGAGCAGTTCTTC. It translates to CASNPDGDYNEQFF.

This clone has a single count. The V call is TRBV11-2, the J call TRBJ1-1; D is unresolved. The germline CDR1 and CDR2 sequences are SGHAT and FQNNGV. The CDR3 has 15 residues. V was shortened by 5 bases and J by 4 bases, with 17 bases between the two germline ends. CDR3 amino acids: CASSLSGKGSTEAFF. CDR3 coding DNA: TGTGCCAGCAGCCTGTCGGGGAAAGGTAGCACTGAAGCTTTCTTT.

J is TRBJ2-1 and V is TRBV2; 8 bases are shared with TRBD2. Germline V gene lookup returns CDR1 SNHLY and CDR2 FYNNEI. This CDR3 contains 15 residues. J gave up 5 bases and V 2 bases, and 5 bases lay outside the gene matches. The CDR3 DNA reads as TGTGCCAGCAGTGAAAGGACTAGCAGAGACAATGAGCAGTTCTTC. Translation: CASSERTSRDNEQFF.

The V and J genes are TRBV28 and TRBJ2-7; unclear D gene. Germline lookup yields CDR1 MDHEN and CDR2 SYDVKM. V gave up 3 bases and J gave up 1 base, with 13 bases separating them. This CDR3 spans 15 amino acids. The CDR3 reads CASSFPDTVSYEQYF. CDR3 DNA: TGTGCCAGCAGTTTCCCCGACACTGTGTCCTACGAGCAGTACTTC.

The chain carries TRBV20-1 and TRBJ2-3, with 9 bases that match TRBD2. CDR1 and CDR2 from the germline V gene are DFQATT and SNEGSKA (reference sequence). V lost 3 bases to trimming and J lost 4 bases; unmatched junction nucleotides: 17. CDR3 length equals 18 residues. DNA of the CDR3: TGCAGTGCTAGTGCTAGCGGGATCGGCCGGGGGGTTGCAGATACGCAGTATTTT. Encoded protein: CSASASGIGRGVADTQYF.

The gene calls are TRBV19 and TRBJ1-2, with D possibly TRBD1 on 5 matching bases. With 5 bases removed from V and 2 bases from J, the gap between germline ends came to 15 bases. This CDR3 contains 15 residues. Germline CDR1 LNHDA, CDR2 SQIVND (reference sequence). The CDR3 reads CASSAGLAGNYGYTF. CDR3 sequence (DNA): TGTGCCAGTAGTGCAGGGTTAGCGGGGAACTATGGCTACACCTTC.

The rearrangement uses TRBV5-6 and TRBJ2-7; D gene unclear. CDR1 is SGHDT and CDR2 is YYEEEE in the germline V gene. This CDR3 comprises 14 residues. Deletions cut 0 bases from V and 0 bases from J, with 7 bases between. CDR3 sequence reads: CASSLVGRSYEQYF. The CDR3 nucleotides are TGTGCCAGCAGCTTGGTGGGCCGCTCCTACGAGCAGTACTTC.

V usage is TRBV5-6 and J usage is TRBJ1-1; D might be TRBD1 (5 bases). CDR3 length: 15 residues. Germline CDR1 SGHDT, CDR2 YYEEEE. Trimming took off 0 bases at V and 0 bases at J, with 9 bases between the two ends. CDR3 region: CASSLGGSLNTEAFF. The CDR3 region has the DNA TGTGCCAGCAGCTTGGGGGGCTCTTTGAACACTGAAGCTTTCTTT.

V gene TRBV29-1 combines with J gene TRBJ2-7; 11 bases align to TRBD2. The V and J ends lost 7 bases and 1 base, in that order; junction bases with no gene match: 0. The germline V gene has CDR1 SQVTM and CDR2 ANQGSEA. This CDR3 contains 12 residues. CDR3 region: CSGTSGSYEQYF. As DNA, the CDR3 is TGCAGCGGGACTAGCGGGTCCTACGAGCAGTACTTC.

With respect to this clone: Germline and junction disagree at one end, which may indicate a read error. This sequence joins TRBV30 and TRBJ2-7, with 8 bases lining up with TRBD2. The CDR3 has 13 residues. Germline V gene lookup returns CDR1 GTSNPN and CDR2 SVGIG (reference sequence). The CDR3 DNA reads TGTACCTGGAGCGGGAGCGGGACTCCAACGCAGTACTTC. Amino acids: CTWSGSGTPTQYF.

The chain joins TRBV9 to TRBJ2-1, with D perhaps matching TRBD2 (6 bases). CDR1 SGDLS and CDR2 YYNGEE come from the germline V gene. V was shortened by 0 bases and J by 3 bases, with 19 bases between the two germline ends. The CDR3 extends over 18 amino acids. CDR3 sequence (DNA): TGTGCCAGCAGCGTAGGATCCCAGGATAGCGGTTTCTACAATGAGCAGTTCTTC. Translating gives CASSVGSQDSGFYNEQFF.